These 17 T cell receptor beta chains were sequenced from one sample in a study of blood T cell repertoires in COVID-19. TCRdb's copy holds only in-frame clones and misses some; the assay was immunoSEQ multiplex PCR. Of fewer than 250,000 clones listed, about 85% were seen once; the top ten hold about a tenth. The sample comprised PBMCs or T cells enriched from blood (not recorded which). The origin of the receptors is a man in his thirties or forties who had recovered from COVID-19.

The chain combines TRBV2 with TRBJ1-4; TRBD1 matches 7 bases. CDR1 is SNHLY and CDR2 is FYNNEI in the germline V gene. This CDR3 spans 14 amino acids. J lost 4 bases, V lost 6 bases, and 5 bases had no gene match. Written as DNA, the CDR3 is TGTGCCAGCAGCGGGACAGCCTTTAATGAAAAACTGTTTTTT. Protein product: CASSGTAFNEKLFF.

The chain is built from TRBV10-3 and TRBJ1-2; the D is unclear. The germline gives CDR1 ENHRY, CDR2 SYGVKD. Trimming pared 10 bases from V and 6 bases from J, leaving 24 bases between. The CDR3 is 15 residues long. Here the CDR3 reads CATLTGPLNMDGYTF. The CDR3 DNA sequence: TGTGCCACGCTTACGGGTCCCCTCAATATGGATGGCTACACCTTC.

The count of this clone is one. The chain has TRBV6-1 and TRBJ2-6, with 8 positions matching TRBD2. The CDR3 is 19 amino acids. V was pared by 2 bases and J by 0 bases, with 9 bases of the junction left unmatched. Germline CDR1 and CDR2: MNHNS and SASEGT. The CDR3 protein is CASSEKGSGADSGANVLTF. For the CDR3, the DNA is TGTGCCAGCAGTGAAAAGGGTAGCGGGGCAGACTCTGGGGCCAACGTCCTGACTTTC.

This clone appeared a single time. V and J are TRBV27 and TRBJ1-2; 8 bases align to TRBD1. This CDR3 region has 15 residues. J lost 4 bases, V lost 4 bases, and 8 bases had no gene match. Per germline, CDR1 MNHEY and CDR2 SMNVEV (reference sequence). Written as DNA, the CDR3 is TGTGCCAGCAGTTCAATAACAGGGGGGGCCTATGGCTACACCTTC. Protein product: CASSSITGGAYGYTF.

This clone was observed once. The rearrangement links TRBV5-1 to TRBJ2-1; the match to TRBD2 covers 7 bases. The junction had 8 bases not matched to a gene; V was cut back by 0 bases and J by 8 bases. CDR1 and CDR2 (germline): SGHRS, YFSETQ. The CDR3 totals 15 residues. The CDR3: CASSLGQRGRDEQFF. CDR3 coding DNA: TGCGCCAGCAGCTTGGGGCAGCGGGGTAGAGATGAGCAGTTCTTC.

V and J are TRBV12-3 or TRBV12-4 and TRBJ2-2, with D possibly TRBD2 on 5 matching bases. This CDR3 is built from 11 residues. V shed 7 bases and J shed 14 bases, with 14 bases lying between them. CDR3 bases: TGTGCCAGCAAGGGAGAGGGTGAACTGTTTTTT. Residues: CASKGEGELFF.

The V gene is TRBV9, the J gene TRBJ2-3; 10 bases fit TRBD1. The CDR3 length is 15 residues. CDR1 SGDLS and CDR2 YYNGEE come from the germline V gene. V dropped 0 bases and J dropped 8; count of bases not matched to a gene: 6. This CDR3 is CASSVGGQGWGTQYF. For the CDR3, the DNA is TGTGCCAGCAGCGTAGGGGGACAGGGGTGGGGTACGCAGTATTTT.

A single count supports this clone. The rearrangement joins TRBV2 to TRBJ1-1, with 7 positions matching TRBD1. The CDR3 length is 14 residues. J lost 7 bases, V lost 5 bases, and 10 bases had no gene match. Germline V gene data show CDR1 as SNHLY and CDR2 as FYNNEI. The CDR3 is CASSLDRVRGEAFF. For the CDR3, the DNA is TGTGCCAGCAGTCTAGACAGGGTAAGGGGTGAAGCTTTCTTT.

This clone was observed a single time. The chain recombines TRBV7-9 with TRBJ2-1; TRBD1 matches 9 bases. This CDR3 contains 15 residues. CDR1 and CDR2 (germline): SEHNR, FQNEAQ (reference sequence). Unmatched junction bases numbered 9, after V lost 3 bases and J lost 9 bases. The CDR3 loop reads CASSFRDRAVGEQFF. As DNA, the CDR3 is TGTGCCAGCAGCTTCCGGGACAGGGCGGTCGGTGAGCAGTTCTTC. Drawing the rest from reference TRBV7-9 and TRBJ2-1, the complete variable domain is DTGVSQNPRHKITKRGQNVTFRCDPISEHNRLYWYRQTLGQGPEFLTYFQNEAQLEKSRLLSDRFSAERPKGSFSTLEIQRTEQGDSAMYLCASSFRDRAVGEQFFGPGTRLTVL.

The chain is built from TRBV5-1 and TRBJ1-3; 7 bases match TRBD1. Germline CDR1 is SGHRS and CDR2 is YFSETQ. The length of the CDR3 is 15 residues. V dropped 6 bases and J dropped 0; count of bases not matched to a gene: 6. The CDR3 DNA reads TGCGCCAGCACTATCGGGACAGCCTCTGGAAACACCATATATTTT. Protein sequence: CASTIGTASGNTIYF.

J is TRBJ1-5 and V is TRBV28; TRBD1 matches 7 bases. Germline V gene lookup returns CDR1 MDHEN and CDR2 SYDVKM. Unmatched junction bases numbered 5, after V lost 2 bases and J lost 7 bases. This CDR3 has 14 amino acids. This CDR3 is CASSLGTGVQPQHF. The CDR3 DNA reads as TGTGCCAGCAGTTTAGGCACAGGGGTACAGCCCCAGCATTTT.

The rearrangement links TRBV30 to TRBJ1-2; the match to TRBD1 covers 7 bases. Germline trimming cut 3 bases from V and 8 bases from J; bases unmatched to any gene: 6. Germline V CDR1 and CDR2: GTSNPN, SVGIG (reference sequence). This CDR3 spans 12 amino acids. DNA of the CDR3: TGTGCCTGGAGCGAAACGACAGGGGGCTACACCTTC. Its protein product is CAWSETTGGYTF. The full variable domain, rest sourced from reference TRBV30 and TRBJ1-2, is SQTIHQWPATLVQPVGSPLSLECTVEGTSNPNLYWYRQAAGRGLQLLFYSVGIGQISSEVPQNLSASRPQDRQFILSSKKLLLSDSGFYLCAWSETTGGYTFGSGTRLTVV.

The chain is built from TRBV28 and TRBJ2-1, with 12 bases matching TRBD1. The CDR3 runs to 21 residues. From germline, CDR1 is MDHEN and CDR2 SYDVKM. V shed 1 base, J shed 1 base, and the junction held 14 bases outside the gene matches. CDR3 nucleotides: TGTGCCAGCAGTTTATTGCTTGGGACAGGGGGCCTAGCGTTTTCCTACAATGAGCAGTTCTTC. This translates into CASSLLLGTGGLAFSYNEQFF.

The chain is built from TRBV29-1 and TRBJ2-3; the match to TRBD2 covers 9 bases. The junction had 4 bases not matched to a gene; V was cut back by 1 base and J by 5 bases. Germline V CDR1 and CDR2: SQVTM, ANQGSEA. This CDR3 contains 14 residues. The CDR3 region has the DNA TGCAGCGTTGAAGGCGGGAGGGCCCTAGATACGCAGTATTTT. It encodes CSVEGGRALDTQYF.

This chain links TRBV27 with TRBJ2-1; D might be TRBD1 (6 bases). V dropped 7 bases and J dropped 10 bases, with 14 bases sitting between them. Germline-derived CDR1 and CDR2 are MNHEY and SMNVEV (reference sequence). There are 12 residues in the CDR3. DNA of the CDR3: TGTGCCAGCACCCAACAGGGACGCGAGCAGTTCTTC. Amino acids: CASTQQGREQFF.

On this clone: Its ends do not fully match the called genes, so a read error is possible. The chain joins TRBV28 to TRBJ1-4, with D unclear. The V gene's germline CDR1 is MDHEN and CDR2 SYDVKM. The CDR3 spans 17 residues. CDR3 residues: CASSLEAALTTNKKLFF. CDR3 bases: TGTGCCAGCAGCCTGGAGGCAGCCCTTACAACTAATAAAAAACTGTTTTTT.

The chain is built from TRBV5-5 and TRBJ1-5; maybe TRBD1 (6 bases). The V end lost 3 bases, the J end lost 0 bases, and 10 bases lay between the germline ends. Germline V gives CDR1 SGHKS, CDR2 YYEKEE (reference sequence). The CDR3 totals 15 residues. The CDR3 reads CASSSTGISNQPQHF. The CDR3, as DNA: TGTGCCAGCAGCTCTACAGGGATTAGCAATCAGCCCCAGCATTTT.